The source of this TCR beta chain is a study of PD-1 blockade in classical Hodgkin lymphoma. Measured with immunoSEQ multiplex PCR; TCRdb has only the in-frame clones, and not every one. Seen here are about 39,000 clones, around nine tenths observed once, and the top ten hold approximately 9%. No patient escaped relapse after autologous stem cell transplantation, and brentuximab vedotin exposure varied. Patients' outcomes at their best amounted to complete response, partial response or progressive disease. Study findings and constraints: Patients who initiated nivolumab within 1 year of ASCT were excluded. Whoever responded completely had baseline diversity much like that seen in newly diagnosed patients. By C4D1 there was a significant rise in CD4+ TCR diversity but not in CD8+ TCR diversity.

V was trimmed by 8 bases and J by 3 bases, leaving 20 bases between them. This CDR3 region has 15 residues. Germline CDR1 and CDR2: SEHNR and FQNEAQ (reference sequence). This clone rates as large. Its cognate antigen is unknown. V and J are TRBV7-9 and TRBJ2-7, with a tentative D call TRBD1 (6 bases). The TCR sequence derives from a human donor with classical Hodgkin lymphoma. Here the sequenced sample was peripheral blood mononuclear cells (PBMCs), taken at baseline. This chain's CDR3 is CASSLGGAEIYEQYF. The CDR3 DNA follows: TGTGCCAGCTCTCTAGGGGGAGCTGAGATCTACGAGCAGTACTTC.